This section outlines one TCR beta chain sequence together with its context. Per sample, a minimum of 7 million PBMCs were isolated. Primers used in a second PCR of roughly 6 to 12 cycles were a sample-barcoded 5' primer and a J-beta primer mix. One entry per CDR3 protein, called by TCRdb with MiXCR from the 5' RACE reads. The table lists approximately 670,000 distinct CDR3 sequences, 40% to 45% of them singletons. The entry originates in a study of blood T cells in healthy people across ages. The CDR3 sequence is 17 residues long. Losses at the gene ends were 5 bases for V and 11 bases for J; bases not matched to a gene: 16. The germline gives CDR1 ENHRY, CDR2 SYGVKD.

J is TRBJ2-5 and V is TRBV10-3; 14 nucleotides match TRBD2. Sequencing input: blood. The clonotype comes from an elderly man in good health. The CDR3: CAISLTSGRERNNEQYF. Here the CDR3 DNA reads TGTGCCATCAGTTTGACTAGCGGGAGGGAAAGGAACAATGAGCAGTACTTC.